The sequence of this T cell receptor beta chain was determined in a study of CD8 T cells in ankylosing spondylitis. Broader study findings: Reactive arthritis synovial fluid and blood previously showed some of these motif variants. A TCR beta motif of several highly homologous variants seemed to mark ankylosing spondylitis blood.

The V end lost 3 bases, the J end lost 4 bases, and 13 bases lay between the germline ends. CDR3 length: 14 residues. Germline-derived CDR1 and CDR2 are SGHRS and YFSETQ. This clonotype appeared a few times. The antigen is unknown. As the method for making TCR beta libraries, quantitative 5'-RACE with molecular barcodes was used. TCRdb ran MiXCR on the 5' RACE reads and lists one entry per CDR3 protein. The table has just under 350,000 distinct CDR3 sequences, under 15% seen once; the top ten hold around 0.99%. This sequence originates from a male donor with ankylosing spondylitis or in good health (not recorded which). This rearrangement joins TRBV5-1 to TRBJ2-5; D perhaps matches TRBD2 (6 bases). Material for sequencing was blood, either unsorted or a sorted T cell fraction (not recorded which). CDR3 coding DNA: TGCGCCAGCAGCTCCGGACGGAGGGGAGAGACCCAGTACTTC. It is translated as CASSSGRRGETQYF. The full variable domain, completed using reference TRBV5-1 and TRBJ2-5, is KAGVTQTPRYLIKTRGQQVTLSCSPISGHRSVSWYQQTPGQGLQFLFEYFSETQRNKGNFPGRFSGRQFSNSRSEMNVSTLELGDSALYLCASSSGRRGETQYFGPGTRLLVL.